Listed below are T cell receptor beta chains from one sample, sequenced in a study of blood T cell repertoires in COVID-19. Profiled with immunoSEQ multiplex PCR; TCRdb holds only in-frame clones, not every one. The data show about 50,000 clones, 85% to 90% seen once. Input material: peripheral blood. Source of these receptors: a human donor in a cohort sampled during active COVID-19. Both conserved end residues are part of each CDR3. A D gene is named only where the DNA matches it firmly. Some rows mark clone size as missing; the rest say once, few, many or name a class of expanded clone.

clone_size: .; v_call: TRBV19; d_call: .; j_call: TRBJ2-7; cdr3_aa: CASSIARAIDLQYF; cdr3_nt: TGTGCCAGTAGTATAGCCAGGGCAATCGACCTCCAGTACTTC
clone_size: once; v_call: TRBV19; d_call: TRBD2; j_call: TRBJ2-7; cdr3_aa: CASTATSGSSYEQYF; cdr3_nt: TGTGCCAGTACCGCGACTAGCGGGAGCTCCTACGAGCAGTACTTC
clone_size: .; v_call: TRBV5-1; d_call: TRBD1; j_call: TRBJ1-4; cdr3_aa: CASSLAPWQGASEKLFF; cdr3_nt: TGCGCCAGCAGCTTGGCCCCGTGGCAGGGGGCGTCTGAAAAACTGTTTTTT
clone_size: .; v_call: TRBV12-5; d_call: TRBD2; j_call: TRBJ2-1; cdr3_aa: CASGLRGGLDEQFF; cdr3_nt: TGTGCTAGTGGTTTACGGGGGGGCCTCGATGAGCAGTTCTTC
clone_size: .; v_call: TRBV3-1/TRBV3-2; d_call: .; j_call: TRBJ1-1; cdr3_aa: CASSPGGVTTEAFF; cdr3_nt: TGTGCCAGCAGCCCCGGGGGGGTTACCACTGAAGCTTTCTTT
clone_size: .; v_call: TRBV11-2; d_call: .; j_call: TRBJ2-7; cdr3_aa: CASSPRGGWAYEQYF; cdr3_nt: TGTGCCAGCAGCCCCCGCGGAGGGTGGGCCTACGAGCAGTACTTC
clone_size: .; v_call: TRBV7-7; d_call: .; j_call: TRBJ1-2; cdr3_aa: CASSPTENYGYTF; cdr3_nt: TGTGCCAGCAGCCCCACTGAAAACTATGGCTACACCTTC
clone_size: .; v_call: TRBV20-1; d_call: .; j_call: TRBJ2-7; cdr3_aa: CSASSGQSEQYF; cdr3_nt: TGCAGTGCTAGTTCAGGTCAGAGCGAGCAGTACTTC
clone_size: .; v_call: TRBV10-2; d_call: .; j_call: TRBJ1-2; cdr3_aa: CASSESYDSPFLGYGYTF; cdr3_nt: TGCGCCAGCAGTGAGTCTTACGACAGTCCTTTTTTGGGCTATGGCTACACCTTC
clone_size: few; v_call: TRBV10-2; d_call: TRBD1; j_call: TRBJ1-5; cdr3_aa: CASSTGQGQPQHF; cdr3_nt: TGCGCCAGCAGTACGGGACAGGGCCAGCCCCAGCATTTT
clone_size: .; v_call: TRBV11-2; d_call: TRBD2; j_call: TRBJ2-1; cdr3_aa: CASSLFSGGENEQFF; cdr3_nt: TGTGCCAGCAGCTTATTCTCTGGGGGGGAGAATGAGCAGTTCTTC
clone_size: .; v_call: TRBV9; d_call: TRBD1; j_call: TRBJ1-2; cdr3_aa: CASSVASTSGGAGGYTF; cdr3_nt: TGTGCCAGCAGCGTAGCTTCTACGTCAGGGGGCGCGGGTGGCTACACCTTC
clone_size: medium-sized; v_call: TRBV14; d_call: TRBD1; j_call: TRBJ1-2; cdr3_aa: CASSPGQFYGYTF; cdr3_nt: TGTGCCAGCAGCCCGGGACAGTTCTATGGCTACACCTTC
clone_size: once; v_call: TRBV7-9; d_call: .; j_call: TRBJ2-7; cdr3_aa: CASSSSAGRTISYEQYF; cdr3_nt: TGTGCCAGCAGCAGCTCCGCGGGACGGACAATCTCCTACGAGCAGTACTTC
clone_size: .; v_call: TRBV12-5; d_call: .; j_call: TRBJ2-2; cdr3_aa: CASGPQVGELFF; cdr3_nt: TGTGCTAGTGGCCCACAGGTCGGGGAGCTGTTTTTT
clone_size: few; v_call: TRBV10-3; d_call: TRBD1; j_call: TRBJ1-1; cdr3_aa: CAISEGRGRETEAFF; cdr3_nt: TGTGCCATCAGTGAGGGCAGGGGGCGGGAAACTGAAGCTTTCTTT
clone_size: .; v_call: TRBV30; d_call: .; j_call: TRBJ2-3; cdr3_aa: CAWSVLGGTQYF; cdr3_nt: TGTGCCTGGAGTGTACTCGGGGGTACGCAGTATTTT
clone_size: .; v_call: TRBV7-3; d_call: TRBD2; j_call: TRBJ2-3; cdr3_aa: CASSQMGLAAADTQYF; cdr3_nt: TGTGCCAGCAGCCAAATGGGACTAGCGGCGGCAGATACGCAGTATTTT
clone_size: .; v_call: TRBV24-1; d_call: TRBD2; j_call: TRBJ2-1; cdr3_aa: CATSDSEGLAGHEQFF; cdr3_nt: TGTGCCACCAGTGATTCCGAGGGACTAGCCGGGCATGAGCAGTTCTTC
clone_size: .; v_call: TRBV6-5; d_call: TRBD1; j_call: TRBJ2-7; cdr3_aa: CASSPGTGRGEQYF; cdr3_nt: TGTGCCAGCAGCCCCGGGACAGGGAGAGGTGAGCAGTACTTC
clone_size: .; v_call: TRBV2; d_call: .; j_call: TRBJ2-7; cdr3_aa: CALQGEDEQYF; cdr3_nt: TGTGCCCTCCAGGGCGAGGACGAGCAGTACTTC
clone_size: few; v_call: TRBV30; d_call: .; j_call: TRBJ2-1; cdr3_aa: CAWSLIGGNSYNEQFF; cdr3_nt: TGTGCCTGGAGCCTTATCGGCGGGAACTCCTACAATGAGCAGTTCTTC
clone_size: .; v_call: TRBV2; d_call: TRBD2; j_call: TRBJ2-3; cdr3_aa: CASMGGDSSTDTQYF; cdr3_nt: TGTGCCAGCATGGGGGGGGATTCTAGCACAGATACGCAGTATTTT
clone_size: .; v_call: TRBV6-4; d_call: TRBD1; j_call: TRBJ2-7; cdr3_aa: CASSVGTGQIEQYF; cdr3_nt: TGTGCCAGCAGTGTAGGGACAGGGCAAATTGAGCAGTACTTC
clone_size: .; v_call: TRBV5-5; d_call: .; j_call: TRBJ2-7; cdr3_aa: CASSSTRTEDYEQYF; cdr3_nt: TGTGCCAGCAGCTCCACTCGGACGGAGGACTACGAGCAGTACTTC
clone_size: .; v_call: TRBV5-1; d_call: .; j_call: TRBJ1-2; cdr3_aa: CASSLVNGDYGYTF; cdr3_nt: TGCGCCAGCAGCTTGGTGAACGGGGACTATGGCTACACCTTC
clone_size: .; v_call: TRBV5-1; d_call: TRBD1; j_call: TRBJ2-7; cdr3_aa: CASSFDRAEQYF; cdr3_nt: TGCGCCAGCAGCTTCGACAGGGCCGAGCAGTACTTC
clone_size: once; v_call: TRBV15; d_call: TRBD2; j_call: TRBJ2-2; cdr3_aa: CATGSGGANTGELFF; cdr3_nt: TGTGCCACTGGAAGTGGGGGGGCGAACACCGGGGAGCTGTTTTTT
clone_size: .; v_call: TRBV9; d_call: .; j_call: TRBJ2-1; cdr3_aa: CASSVVGRASHEQFF; cdr3_nt: TGTGCCAGCAGCGTAGTGGGCCGAGCTAGCCATGAGCAGTTCTTC
clone_size: .; v_call: TRBV5-6; d_call: TRBD1; j_call: TRBJ1-3; cdr3_aa: CASSLSGTGENTIYF; cdr3_nt: TGTGCCAGCAGCTTATCCGGGACAGGAGAAAACACCATATATTTT
clone_size: .; v_call: TRBV28; d_call: .; j_call: TRBJ1-1; cdr3_aa: CASSSIYPGTMNTEAFF; cdr3_nt: TGTGCCAGCAGTTCCATTTACCCCGGGACAATGAACACTGAAGCTTTCTTT
clone_size: .; v_call: TRBV4-3; d_call: TRBD2; j_call: TRBJ2-3; cdr3_aa: CASSQGAGAGDTQYF; cdr3_nt: TGCGCCAGCAGCCAAGGAGCGGGGGCGGGAGATACGCAGTATTTT
clone_size: .; v_call: TRBV27; d_call: TRBD1; j_call: TRBJ2-7; cdr3_aa: CASSLVGTGLGEQYF; cdr3_nt: TGTGCCAGCAGTTTAGTAGGGACAGGGCTAGGCGAGCAGTACTTC
clone_size: .; v_call: TRBV5-4; d_call: .; j_call: TRBJ1-1; cdr3_aa: CASSLPGENTEAFF; cdr3_nt: TGTGCCAGCAGCTTGCCGGGGGAGAACACTGAAGCTTTCTTT
clone_size: .; v_call: TRBV6-1; d_call: .; j_call: TRBJ2-2; cdr3_aa: CASSEGGRTGELFF; cdr3_nt: TGTGCCAGCAGTGAAGGGGGGCGCACCGGGGAGCTGTTTTTT
clone_size: .; v_call: TRBV1; d_call: .; j_call: TRBJ1-1; cdr3_aa: CTSSQDRKGEGTEAFF; cdr3_nt: TGCACCAGCAGCCAAGATCGTAAGGGGGAAGGCACTGAAGCTTTCTTT
clone_size: .; v_call: TRBV6-1; d_call: TRBD1; j_call: TRBJ1-5; cdr3_aa: CASSVTGTGLSNQPQHF; cdr3_nt: TGTGCCAGCAGTGTAACCGGGACAGGGCTTAGCAATCAGCCCCAGCATTTT
clone_size: .; v_call: TRBV11-2; d_call: TRBD2; j_call: TRBJ2-3; cdr3_aa: CASSLQAGGFGMSTDTQYF; cdr3_nt: TGTGCCAGCAGCTTACAAGCGGGGGGGTTCGGAATGAGCACAGATACGCAGTATTTT
clone_size: .; v_call: TRBV21-1; d_call: .; j_call: TRBJ2-7; cdr3_aa: CASSIGASGPYEQYF; cdr3_nt: TGTGCCAGCAGCATAGGGGCTAGCGGCCCCTACGAGCAGTACTTC
clone_size: .; v_call: TRBV2; d_call: .; j_call: TRBJ2-7; cdr3_aa: CASTDRSHEQYF; cdr3_nt: TGTGCCAGCACTGACAGGTCCCACGAGCAGTACTTC
clone_size: .; v_call: TRBV5-4; d_call: TRBD2; j_call: TRBJ2-7; cdr3_aa: CASSRTSAYEQYF; cdr3_nt: TGTGCCAGCAGCCGGACTAGCGCCTACGAGCAGTACTTC
clone_size: .; v_call: TRBV5-1; d_call: TRBD2; j_call: TRBJ2-7; cdr3_aa: CASSLELAGSYEQYF; cdr3_nt: TGCGCCAGCAGCTTGGAACTAGCGGGATCCTACGAGCAGTACTTC
clone_size: .; v_call: TRBV19; d_call: .; j_call: TRBJ2-2; cdr3_aa: CASSMIGSGELFF; cdr3_nt: TGTGCCAGTAGTATGATCGGGTCCGGGGAGCTGTTTTTT
clone_size: .; v_call: TRBV27; d_call: .; j_call: TRBJ2-7; cdr3_aa: CASSPKLSGVGEQYF; cdr3_nt: TGTGCCAGCAGTCCGAAACTCTCAGGGGTTGGCGAGCAGTACTTC
clone_size: .; v_call: TRBV19; d_call: TRBD1; j_call: TRBJ2-6; cdr3_aa: CASHQGQGSGANVLTF; cdr3_nt: TGTGCCAGTCACCAGGGACAGGGCTCTGGGGCCAACGTCCTGACTTTC
clone_size: .; v_call: TRBV6-5; d_call: TRBD1; j_call: TRBJ1-5; cdr3_aa: CASSTGQLNQPQHF; cdr3_nt: TGTGCCAGCAGTACGGGACAGCTCAATCAGCCCCAGCATTTT
clone_size: .; v_call: TRBV29-1; d_call: TRBD2; j_call: TRBJ2-3; cdr3_aa: CSGGLAGSSTDTQYF; cdr3_nt: TGCAGCGGGGGACTAGCGGGGTCTAGCACAGATACGCAGTATTTT
clone_size: once; v_call: TRBV25-1; d_call: TRBD1; j_call: TRBJ2-7; cdr3_aa: CASSESSGTGGREQYF; cdr3_nt: TGTGCCAGCAGTGAATCCTCCGGGACAGGGGGCCGGGAGCAGTACTTC
clone_size: .; v_call: TRBV7-2; d_call: .; j_call: TRBJ2-7; cdr3_aa: CASSSWGSSYEQYF; cdr3_nt: TGTGCCAGCAGCTCGTGGGGCAGCTCCTACGAGCAGTACTTC
clone_size: .; v_call: TRBV6-5; d_call: .; j_call: TRBJ2-7; cdr3_aa: CASSYSGQEQYF; cdr3_nt: TGTGCCAGCAGTTACTCGGGCCAAGAGCAGTACTTC
clone_size: .; v_call: TRBV5-1; d_call: TRBD2; j_call: TRBJ2-7; cdr3_aa: CASSYVAGGLYEQYF; cdr3_nt: TGCGCCAGCAGTTACGTAGCGGGAGGTTTGTACGAGCAGTACTTC